Below are 18 T cell receptor beta chains sequenced from a single sample in a study of prognosis after radiotherapy for stage I lung cancer. TCR beta CDR3 was amplified from genomic DNA by two-round multiplex PCR. Amplification during the initial PCR round employed primers specific to each TRBV and TRBJ gene. TCRdb re-called the multiplex PCR reads with MiXCR, one entry per CDR3 protein. The sample yields approximately 41,000 distinct CDR3 sequences, about 24% seen once. The source material was PBMCs, sampled before or after stereotactic body radiation therapy (not recorded which). Receptors were obtained from a donor over 45 with non-small cell lung cancer.

In its sample, this clonotype was seen many times. This chain uses TRBV5-1 with TRBJ1-1; perhaps TRBD1 as D (5 bases). V lost 0 bases and J lost 5, with 11 bases in between. CDR3 length equals 14 residues. Per germline, CDR1 SGHRS and CDR2 YFSETQ. In DNA form, the CDR3 reads TGCGCCAGCAGCTTGGCCTTGGGGGGGACTGAAGCTTTCTTT. Translating gives CASSLALGGTEAFF. The variable domain in full, with the rest retrieved from reference TRBV5-1 and TRBJ1-1, is KAGVTQTPRYLIKTRGQQVTLSCSPISGHRSVSWYQQTPGQGLQFLFEYFSETQRNKGNFPGRFSGRQFSNSRSEMNVSTLELGDSALYLCASSLALGGTEAFFGQGTRLTVV.

This clonotype came up once. With a far larger clone one base away, a read error is the likely cause. The V and J genes are TRBV6-4 and TRBJ2-6, with 8 bases aligning to TRBD2. Germline values: CDR1 MRHNA, CDR2 SNTAGT. The CDR3 is made up of 19 amino acids. The CDR3 here is CASSTHSTGGASGDNVLTF. Written as DNA, the CDR3 is TGTGCCAGCAGCACTCATTCCACCGGGGGGGCCTCTGGGGACAACGTCCTGACTTTC.

This clonotype was observed many times. This chain joins TRBV9 and TRBJ1-3; D gene ambiguous. Germline V gene sequence: CDR1 SGDLS, CDR2 YYNGEE. V was shortened by 0 bases and J by 0 bases, with 22 bases between the two germline ends. This CDR3 has 20 amino acids. The CDR3, as DNA: TGTGCCAGCAGCGTAGGCGGGGAACGTCTAGAGATCGGCTCTGGAAACACCATATATTTT. Its protein is CASSVGGERLEIGSGNTIYF.

This clonotype came up many times. This rearrangement joins TRBV20-1 to TRBJ1-4, with a possible D match to TRBD1 (6 bases). CDR1 is DFQATT and CDR2 is SNEGSKA in the germline V gene (reference sequence). CDR3 length equals 15 residues. V lost 0 bases, J lost 8 bases, and 16 bases lay in between. The CDR3 is CSARDRHRDGEKLFF. The CDR3 coding sequence is TGCAGTGCTAGAGATAGGCACAGGGACGGCGAAAAACTGTTTTTT.

About this clonotype: Given a much more abundant clone one base away, this may be a read error. Here the CDR3 DNA reads TGTGCCAGCAGTCCGGACGGTGCGGGTGGGGGCTACGAGCGGTACTTC. This sequence encodes CASSPDGAGGGYERYF. V usage is TRBV2 and J usage is TRBJ2-7; perhaps TRBD1 as D (6 bases). The CDR3 is made up of 16 amino acids. Germline CDR1 reads SNHLY; CDR2 reads FYNNEI.

The sample holds many counts of this clonotype. The chain has TRBV19 and TRBJ2-1; possible D gene TRBD1, 5 bases. In germline, CDR1 is LNHDA, CDR2 SQIVND (reference sequence). The CDR3 has 13 amino acids. Trimming took 7 bases from V and 9 from J, leaving 16 bases between them. Here the CDR3 DNA reads TGTGCCAGTAATCAGGGTCGTACGAGTGAGCAGTTCTTC. It translates to CASNQGRTSEQFF.

This clonotype was recorded many times. V and J are TRBV5-1 and TRBJ1-4; D perhaps matches TRBD1 (5 bases). Trimming removed 2 bases from V and 0 bases from J, with 8 bases in between. This CDR3 region has 15 residues. Germline CDR1 and CDR2: SGHRS and YFSETQ. This chain's CDR3 is CASSFAGPTNEKLFF. DNA of the CDR3: TGCGCCAGCAGCTTCGCAGGGCCAACTAATGAAAAACTGTTTTTT.

In this sample, this clonotype turned up many times. This sequence joins TRBV15 and TRBJ2-1, with TRBD2 identical over 13 bases. V trimming: 1 base; J trimming: 7 bases; junction bases outside the gene matches: 7. CDR3 size: 17 residues. Germline lookup yields CDR1 LNHNV and CDR2 YYDKDF (reference sequence). CDR3 amino acids: CATSRARLAGGGNEQFF. CDR3 nucleotide sequence: TGTGCCACCAGCAGAGCCCGACTAGCGGGGGGCGGGAATGAGCAGTTCTTC.

This clonotype has just a few counts. It may be a read error: a sequence one base away is much more abundant. The CDR3 does not close with the conserved phenylalanine or tryptophan, likely indicating a read error. The chain has TRBV28 and TRBJ1-3; D not resolved. V lost 8 bases, J lost 4 bases, and 6 bases lay in between. CDR1 and CDR2 from the germline V gene are MDHEN and SYDVKM. CDR3 length: 11 amino acids. For the CDR3, the DNA is TGTGCCAGCGAGACCGGAAACACCATATATCTT. Its translation is CASETGNTIYL.

This chain links TRBV29-1 with TRBJ2-3, with D unclear. Germline CDR1 and CDR2: SQVTM and ANQGSEA. With 3 bases removed from V and 2 bases from J, the gap between germline ends came to 9 bases. This CDR3 comprises 13 residues. The CDR3 DNA sequence: TGCAGCGTTGACGACGGCAACACAGATACGCAGTATTTT. Amino acid sequence: CSVDDGNTDTQYF.

This clonotype was found many times. The J gene is TRBJ1-1, the V gene TRBV28; weak D call: TRBD1 (5 bases). V was cut by 5 bases and J by 4 bases, with 20 bases left in between. The CDR3 consists of 16 residues. Germline CDR1 and CDR2: MDHEN and SYDVKM. In nucleotides, the CDR3 is TGTGCCAGCAGTCCGCCCCCCTCGGGGGAGGGCACTGAAGCTTTCTTT. It codes for CASSPPPSGEGTEAFF.

V and J are TRBV5-1 and TRBJ2-1, with TRBD1 matching 10 bases. CDR1 and CDR2 from the germline V gene are SGHRS and YFSETQ. This CDR3 has 16 residues. Unmatched junction bases numbered 14, after V lost 4 bases and J lost 10 bases. In DNA form, the CDR3 reads TGCGCCAGCAGCCCTACCGTGACAGGGGGCGGGGGCGAGCAGTTCTTC. Translating gives CASSPTVTGGGGEQFF.

This clonotype was counted at least ten times. The chain has TRBV3-1 and TRBJ2-3, with TRBD1 matching over 8 bases. This CDR3 has 14 residues. Per the germline V gene, CDR1 is LGHDT and CDR2 is YNNKEL (reference sequence). V was clipped by 4 bases and J by 3 bases; unmatched bases: 3. Here the CDR3 reads CASSLQGGTDTQYF. The DNA of the CDR3 is TGTGCCAGCAGCCTACAGGGGGGAACAGATACGCAGTATTTT.

As for this clonotype: The junction departs from the called germline gene at one end, perhaps through a read error. The chain employs TRBV20-1 and TRBJ2-1; no firm D call. The V gene's germline CDR1 is DFQATT and CDR2 SNEGSKA (reference sequence). This CDR3 spans 13 amino acids. The CDR3: CSASTVTWNEQCF. The CDR3 DNA sequence: TGCAGTGCTTCTACAGTTACGTGGAATGAGCAGTGCTTC.

This clonotype was recorded many times. The J gene is TRBJ2-5, the V gene TRBV6-2 or TRBV6-3; 8 nucleotides align to TRBD2. J was trimmed by 3 bases and V by 6 bases; bases with no gene match: 9. The CDR3 loop spans 15 amino acids. Germline CDR1 reads MNHEY; CDR2 reads SVGEGT. CDR3 region: CASRVAGIPKETQYF. The CDR3 DNA is TGTGCCAGCAGGGTAGCGGGGATCCCCAAAGAGACCCAGTACTTC.

This clonotype showed up many times. This CDR3 reads CSARDQTSGRPQETQYF. CDR3 in DNA: TGCAGTGCTAGAGATCAAACTAGCGGGAGGCCTCAAGAGACCCAGTACTTC. The gene calls are TRBV20-1 and TRBJ2-5; 12 bases line up with TRBD2. The CDR3 has 17 amino acids. CDR1 and CDR2 (germline): DFQATT, SNEGSKA (reference sequence). V lost 0 bases and J lost 2; bases outside the gene matches: 7.

This clonotype was picked up many times. The chain links TRBV27 to TRBJ2-1; 8 bases line up with TRBD2. The germline gives CDR1 MNHEY, CDR2 SMNVEV (reference sequence). The CDR3 has 14 residues. V was clipped by 5 bases and J by 8 bases; unmatched bases: 8. CDR3 sequence: CASSGIAGPYEQFF. CDR3 in DNA: TGTGCCAGCAGTGGGATAGCGGGACCCTATGAGCAGTTCTTC.

This clonotype was seen ten or more times. The chain has TRBV7-9 and TRBJ1-1; TRBD1 matches at 7 bases. V was pared by 5 bases and J by 2 bases, with 8 bases of the junction left unmatched. This CDR3 is built from 15 residues. Germline V gene lookup returns CDR1 SEHNR and CDR2 FQNEAQ (reference sequence). CDR3 sequence: CASSPQGGGNTEAFF. CDR3 nucleotides: TGTGCCAGCAGCCCCCAGGGGGGGGGAAACACTGAAGCTTTCTTT.